Sequencing of this T cell receptor (beta chain) was carried out in a study of cytomegalovirus exposure and HLA in healthy donors. Study outcomes and limitations: Generally TCR sequences proved uncommon, though certain public TCRs appeared in numerous donors.

Vbeta (60) and Jbeta (13) primers were used in the PCR. Under the authors' procedure: As a later analysis found, there were about 80 million unique TCR beta chains, of which roughly 11 million were shared. Clones were sequenced by immunoSEQ multiplex PCR, and TCRdb holds only the in-frame ones, with some missing. That table supplies the V and J calls and clone size; D and trimming were determined from the DNA. The data show some 130,000 clones, with 80% seen just once and approximately 4.3% held by the top ten. In this sample, this clone turned up once. The antigen is not known. The CDR3 runs 16 residues. Trimming pared 5 bases from V and 7 bases from J, leaving 20 bases between. The germline V gene encodes CDR1 MNHEY and CDR2 SMNVEV (reference sequence). Nominally healthy donors provided the samples, though records likely missed some immune exposures.

The origin of this receptor is a man aged 30 to 39 in good health. The rearrangement joins TRBV27 to TRBJ1-4, with TRBD1 as a possible D gene (6 bases). Sequences were obtained from PBMCs. CDR3 DNA: TGTGCCAGCAGTGTCCGGTGGGGGGGAGGGGGTGAAAAACTGTTTTTT. The encoded protein is CASSVRWGGGGEKLFF.